The 24 T cell receptor beta chains below were found in one sample sequenced in a study of blood T cell repertoires in COVID-19. Some clones are missing from TCRdb's copy, which holds only in-frame ones; the method was immunoSEQ multiplex PCR. The data contain a few hundred thousand clones, around 91% of them seen just once; the ten biggest clones take up 1%. The sequencing sample was made of PBMCs or T cells enriched from blood (not recorded which). Receptors originate from a man aged 18 to 30 who had recovered from COVID-19.

The rearrangement uses TRBV28 and TRBJ2-7; 8 bases are shared with TRBD2. Germline V gene data show CDR1 as MDHEN and CDR2 as SYDVKM. This CDR3 contains 17 residues. Unmatched junction bases numbered 13, after V lost 6 bases and J lost 0 bases. The CDR3 loop reads CASSRGSGSPSSYEQYF. The CDR3 coding sequence is TGTGCCAGCAGCCGCGGCAGCGGGAGCCCAAGCTCCTACGAGCAGTACTTC.

This chain uses TRBV7-2 with TRBJ1-4; D remains ambiguous. With 0 bases removed from V and 6 bases from J, the gap between germline ends came to 11 bases. CDR1 is SGHTA, CDR2 FQGNSA, per germline. CDR3 length: 15 amino acids. The CDR3 nucleotides are TGTGCCAGCAGCTTAGCGTTGCGCGAAGATGAAAAACTGTTTTTT. Translated: CASSLALREDEKLFF.

This chain uses TRBV28 with TRBJ1-4; D is undetermined. The CDR3 has 13 amino acids. Germline V gene sequence: CDR1 MDHEN, CDR2 SYDVKM. Trimming removed 2 bases at V and 8 bases at J, with 9 bases between. CDR3 in amino acids: CASSLGRLEKLFF. Written as DNA, the CDR3 is TGTGCCAGCAGTTTAGGGCGACTAGAAAAACTGTTTTTT.

The genes are TRBV29-1 and TRBJ1-1; D may be TRBD1 (5 bases). This CDR3 is 13 amino acids long. Germline lookup yields CDR1 SQVTM and CDR2 ANQGSEA. V was cut by 5 bases and J by 5 bases, with 15 bases left in between. CDR3 residues: CSVLDGGMTEAFF. The CDR3 coding sequence is TGCAGCGTTTTAGACGGGGGAATGACTGAAGCTTTCTTT.

The chain carries TRBV4-1 and TRBJ1-1, with a possible D match to TRBD1 (6 bases). V was clipped by 1 base and J by 7 bases, with 13 bases between them. The CDR3 covers 14 residues. CDR1 MGHRA and CDR2 YSYEKL come from the germline V gene. CDR3 nucleotides: TGCGCCAGCAGCCAAGGACAGGCGAGGGATGAAGCTTTCTTT. Amino acids: CASSQGQARDEAFF.

The chain uses TRBV12-3 or TRBV12-4 and TRBJ2-1; 7 positions agree with TRBD2. The V and J ends lost 2 bases and 9 bases, in that order; junction bases with no gene match: 4. The CDR3 totals 13 residues. Written as DNA, the CDR3 is TGTGCCAGCAGTTTAATGGGGGGGAGTGAGCAGTTCTTC. This gives the protein CASSLMGGSEQFF.

The chain recombines TRBV7-8 with TRBJ2-2; D is possibly TRBD1 (6 bases). Germline V CDR1 and CDR2: SGHVS, FQNEAQ. With 2 bases removed from V and 3 bases from J, the gap between germline ends came to 10 bases. This CDR3 contains 15 residues. CDR3 sequence (DNA): TGTGCCAGCAGCTTATATAGGACAGACACCGGGGAGCTGTTTTTT. Encoded protein: CASSLYRTDTGELFF.

The chain uses TRBV7-3 and TRBJ1-6, with 9 nucleotides matching TRBD1. CDR3 length: 14 amino acids. The germline V gene has CDR1 SGHTA and CDR2 FQGTGA. J lost 9 bases, V lost 4 bases, and 4 bases had no gene match. The CDR3 reads CASSYGTGFSPLHF. The CDR3 DNA reads as TGTGCCAGCAGCTACGGGACAGGGTTTTCACCCCTCCACTTT.

V usage is TRBV7-9 and J usage is TRBJ2-1; 8 bases are a match to TRBD2. J was trimmed by 0 bases and V by 3 bases; bases with no gene match: 4. CDR1 is SEHNR and CDR2 is FQNEAQ in the germline V gene (reference sequence). CDR3 size: 16 residues. The CDR3 loop reads CASSFPGGVSYNEQFF. The CDR3 DNA is TGTGCCAGCAGCTTTCCCGGGGGGGTCTCCTACAATGAGCAGTTCTTC.

The V gene is TRBV24-1, the J gene TRBJ2-1, with 10 bases matching TRBD2. The V segment lost 7 bases and the J segment 6 bases; nucleotides outside the gene matches: 11. Germline lookup yields CDR1 KGHDR and CDR2 SFDVKD. The CDR3 has 16 amino acids. This CDR3 is CATRAGGSESRNEQFF. CDR3 coding DNA: TGTGCCACCAGAGCGGGGGGGTCAGAGAGCCGCAATGAGCAGTTCTTC.

The DNA of the CDR3 is TGTGCCAGCAGTGATAACAGGGGTGGTACTGAAGCTTTCTTT. It translates to CASSDNRGGTEAFF. This sequence joins TRBV25-1 and TRBJ1-1; 7 bases align to TRBD1. Germline CDR1 reads MGHDK; CDR2 reads SYGVNS. Losses at the gene ends were 3 bases for V and 5 bases for J; bases not matched to a gene: 6. The CDR3 length is 14 residues.

The V gene is TRBV9, the J gene TRBJ2-3; 11 positions agree with TRBD2. This CDR3 spans 15 amino acids. Trimming cost V 0 bases and J 8 bases; bases outside gene matches: 5. Germline V lookup: CDR1 SGDLS, CDR2 YYNGEE. This CDR3 is CASSVELAGGGTQYF. The CDR3 region has the DNA TGTGCCAGCAGCGTAGAGTTAGCGGGAGGGGGTACGCAGTATTTT.

The rearrangement uses TRBV10-3 and TRBJ1-2; 11 nucleotides match TRBD1. Trimming removed 2 bases from V and 5 bases from J; junction bases left unmatched: 1. This CDR3 has 14 residues. Germline CDR1 reads ENHRY; CDR2 reads SYGVKD. The CDR3 DNA reads TGTGCCATCAGTGAGGGGACAGGGGGATATGGCTACACCTTC. It specifies CAISEGTGGYGYTF.

This clone was recorded once. The chain couples TRBV9 to TRBJ1-2, with a tentative D call TRBD1 (6 bases). The CDR3 has 13 residues. Germline loops: CDR1 SGDLS, CDR2 YYNGEE. Trimming left V 4 bases short and J 2 bases short, with 9 bases between. The DNA of the CDR3 is TGTGCCAGCAGCTCACAGGGCAACTATGGCTACACCTTC. Encoded protein: CASSSQGNYGYTF.

The CDR3 nucleotides are TGTGCCATCAGTCTAGCGGCAGAGAATGAGCAGTTCTTC. This encodes CAISLAAENEQFF. J is TRBJ2-1 and V is TRBV10-3, with TRBD2 matching over 7 bases. J was trimmed by 7 bases and V by 5 bases; bases with no gene match: 5. The CDR3 loop spans 13 amino acids. CDR1 is ENHRY, CDR2 SYGVKD, per germline.

The chain uses TRBV24-1 and TRBJ1-1, with 9 bases aligning to TRBD1. V lost 5 bases to trimming and J lost 11 bases; unmatched junction nucleotides: 8. The CDR3 totals 13 residues. The germline V gene encodes CDR1 KGHDR and CDR2 SFDVKD. CDR3 nucleotides: TGTGCCACCAGTGCCTCACAGGGGGCTGGGGCTTTCTTT. It specifies CATSASQGAGAFF.

V usage is TRBV11-2 and J usage is TRBJ2-7, with D perhaps TRBD1 (6 bases). CDR3 length: 14 amino acids. Germline V CDR1 and CDR2: SGHAT, FQNNGV. V was cut by 1 base and J by 5 bases, with 12 bases left in between. The CDR3 DNA reads TGTGCCAGCAGCTTAGGGGGGCGGCGAAACGAGCAGTACTTC. It translates to CASSLGGRRNEQYF.

A single count supports this clone. The chain carries TRBV6-5 and TRBJ2-3; D possibly corresponds to TRBD1 (6 bases). CDR3 length equals 15 residues. Germline assignment: CDR1 MNHEY and CDR2 SVGAGI. Trimming stripped 0 bases from V and 4 bases from J, with 11 bases between. CDR3 sequence reads: CASSYSTGRSDTQYF. The CDR3, as DNA: TGTGCCAGCAGTTACTCGACAGGAAGGTCAGATACGCAGTATTTT.

This sequence joins TRBV2 and TRBJ2-2, with D hard to call. CDR3 length equals 11 residues. CDR1 SNHLY and CDR2 FYNNEI come from the germline V gene. Trimming left V 4 bases short and J 6 bases short, with 3 bases between. DNA for the CDR3: TGTGCCAGCAGTGTAGCCGGGGAGCTGTTTTTT. Its translation is CASSVAGELFF.

The chain is built from TRBV4-1 and TRBJ2-1; TRBD2 might be the D (5 bases). V was clipped by 1 base and J by 7 bases, with 14 bases between them. Germline V CDR1 and CDR2: MGHRA, YSYEKL. The length of the CDR3 is 15 residues. The CDR3 DNA is TGCGCCAGCAGCCAAGCAGTGACAAGAGGGAATGAGCAGTTCTTC. It yields the protein CASSQAVTRGNEQFF.

V and J are TRBV3-1 (or the pseudogene TRBV3-2) and TRBJ1-1, with a weak D call TRBD1 (5 bases). V lost 1 base, J lost 0 bases, and 12 bases lay in between. Germline V lookup: CDR1 LGHDT, CDR2 YNNKEL (reference sequence). The CDR3 has 16 amino acids. The CDR3 is CASSQVLRTMNTEAFF. CDR3 DNA sequence: TGTGCCAGCAGCCAAGTCCTCCGGACAATGAACACTGAAGCTTTCTTT.

The rearrangement links TRBV11-2 to TRBJ2-7; D is uncertain. Germline CDR1 SGHAT, CDR2 FQNNGV. Trimming removed 4 bases at V and 5 bases at J, with 12 bases between. The CDR3 sequence is 13 residues long. CDR3 loop: CASSSSDQHEQYF. CDR3 nucleotides: TGTGCCAGCAGCTCGAGCGACCAACACGAGCAGTACTTC.

This sequence joins TRBV7-2 and TRBJ2-5, with 8 bases identical to TRBD2. The ends lost 5 bases at V and 0 bases at J; junction bases unmatched: 11. The CDR3 consists of 17 residues. The germline V gene has CDR1 SGHTA and CDR2 FQGNSA. The DNA for the CDR3 is TGTGCCAGCAGCCGGACTAGCTTCAGCTTGTACCAAGAGACCCAGTACTTC. This gives the protein CASSRTSFSLYQETQYF.

This rearrangement joins TRBV3-1 (or the pseudogene TRBV3-2) to TRBJ2-3, with D perhaps TRBD2 (5 bases). CDR1 is LGHDT and CDR2 is YNNKEL in the germline V gene (reference sequence). Between the trimmed V and J ends, which lost 2 bases and 2 bases, there was a span of 11 bases. The CDR3 is made up of 15 amino acids. CDR3 DNA sequence: TGTGCCAGCAGCCAATTTCCTAGCTCCACAGATACGCAGTATTTT. As protein: CASSQFPSSTDTQYF.